The 10 T cell receptor beta chains below all came from one sample that was sequenced in a study of shared clonotypes between healthy human individuals (dated by TCRdb to 2020 to 2022). Library preparation used the immunoSEQ multiplex PCR assay. TCRdb re-hosts the immuneACCESS table, in-frame sequences only. Its copies lack some clones; in the studies checked, an unresolved V gene accounts for under half of them, and the cause for the rest is not known. The sample contains approximately 1.5 million clones, about 98.5% of them found a single time. Under 0.45% of the sample rests with the top ten. The sample was naive CD4+ T cells sorted from blood. Sample cell subset or site, as interpreted from the label and publication: CD45RA+ positively selected. These receptors all come from a man aged 25-40 years in good health.

Comments on this clone: The same CDR3 also results from other DNA sequences found in this sample. The chain employs TRBV5-4 and TRBJ1-2; no firm D call. Germline V gene lookup returns CDR1 SGHNT and CDR2 YYREEE (reference sequence). The CDR3 spans 13 residues. V lost 0 bases and J lost 0, with 3 bases in between. The chain's CDR3 is CASSLGTNYGYTF. The CDR3 DNA sequence: TGTGCCAGCAGCTTGGGGACTAACTATGGCTACACCTTC.

This clone has a single count. This rearrangement joins TRBV7-2 to TRBJ1-4; D remains ambiguous. The CDR3 covers 17 residues. Germline CDR1 reads SGHTA; CDR2 reads FQGNSA. Trimming cost V 1 base and J 0 bases, with 12 bases left between them. The DNA of the CDR3 is TGTGCCAGCAGCTTAGTATTAGCCAGTGCAACTAATGAAAAACTGTTTTTT. Translated, it gives CASSLVLASATNEKLFF.

To note about this clone: The same CDR3 can be traced to other DNA sequences in this sample. V is TRBV9 and J is TRBJ2-3; 10 bases map to TRBD2. CDR3 length equals 15 residues. Per germline, CDR1 SGDLS and CDR2 YYNGEE. Unmatched junction bases numbered 0, after V lost 2 bases and J lost 0 bases. The CDR3 sequence: CASSVTSGSTDTQYF. Written as DNA, the CDR3 is TGTGCCAGCAGCGTGACTAGCGGGAGCACAGATACGCAGTATTTT.

The CDR3 reads CASSSGTGGPYEQYF. The DNA for the CDR3 is TGTGCCAGCAGCTCCGGGACAGGGGGGCCCTACGAGCAGTACTTC. This chain connects TRBV9 to TRBJ2-7; 11 nucleotides line up with TRBD1. V lost 4 bases to trimming and J lost 2 bases; unmatched junction nucleotides: 5. Germline V lookup: CDR1 SGDLS, CDR2 YYNGEE. This CDR3 is built from 15 residues.

The genes are TRBV25-1 and TRBJ2-5; possibly TRBD2 for D (5 bases). CDR3 length: 13 residues. V was clipped by 10 bases and J by 5 bases, with 17 bases between them. Germline V gives CDR1 MGHDK, CDR2 SYGVNS. CDR3 coding DNA: TGTGCCACCTCGTTTCGGGGTAGGGAGACCCAGTACTTC. Amino acid sequence: CATSFRGRETQYF.

This chain connects TRBV6-1 to TRBJ2-1; 8 bases map to TRBD2. CDR3 length equals 17 residues. Germline V gives CDR1 MNHNS, CDR2 SASEGT. V trimming: 4 bases; J trimming: 3 bases; junction bases outside the gene matches: 11. CDR3 sequence (DNA): TGTGCCAGCAGTGCACAAAGCCGGACTAGCCGCTACAATGAGCAGTTCTTC. This sequence encodes CASSAQSRTSRYNEQFF.

V is TRBV9 and J is TRBJ1-2; no definite D call. CDR3 length: 15 amino acids. With 0 bases removed from V and 2 bases from J, the gap between germline ends came to 11 bases. Germline V CDR1 and CDR2: SGDLS, YYNGEE. The CDR3 nucleotides are TGTGCCAGCAGCGTAGGTAATCTCGGGAACTATGGCTACACCTTC. It translates to CASSVGNLGNYGYTF.

V is TRBV5-1 and J is TRBJ2-5, with D maybe TRBD2 (5 bases). The germline CDR1 and CDR2 sequences are SGHRS and YFSETQ. The CDR3 spans 15 residues. V was clipped by 0 bases and J by 11 bases, with 20 bases between them. The CDR3 DNA reads TGCGCCAGCAGCTTGGCCCCCCAGGTCCCACGGAGGCAGTACTTC. Encoded protein: CASSLAPQVPRRQYF.

This chain joins TRBV6-1 and TRBJ1-2; D perhaps matches TRBD1 (5 bases). Trimming removed 6 bases from V and 8 bases from J, with 10 bases in between. This CDR3 has 11 amino acids. The germline V gene has CDR1 MNHNS and CDR2 SASEGT. The CDR3 reads CASRTVRGYTF. The CDR3 DNA follows: TGTGCCAGCAGGACAGTGAGGGGCTACACCTTC.

This chain joins TRBV18 and TRBJ2-7; no definite D call. V lost 1 base and J lost 5, with 12 bases in between. In germline, CDR1 is KGHSH, CDR2 LQKENI. CDR3 size: 14 residues. This CDR3 reads CASSPQQGFDEQYF. The CDR3 bases are TGTGCCAGCTCACCACAACAAGGTTTCGACGAGCAGTACTTC.